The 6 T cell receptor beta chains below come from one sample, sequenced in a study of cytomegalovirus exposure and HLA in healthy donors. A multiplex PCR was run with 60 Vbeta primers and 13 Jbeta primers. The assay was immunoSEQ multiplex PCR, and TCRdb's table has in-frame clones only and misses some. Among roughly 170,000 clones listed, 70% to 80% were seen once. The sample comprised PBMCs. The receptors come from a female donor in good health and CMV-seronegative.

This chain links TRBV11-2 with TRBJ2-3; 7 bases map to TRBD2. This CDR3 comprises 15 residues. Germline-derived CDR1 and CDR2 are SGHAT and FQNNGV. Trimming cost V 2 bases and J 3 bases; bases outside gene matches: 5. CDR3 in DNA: TGTGCCAGCAGCTTAAGGTGGGAGGGAACAGATACGCAGTATTTT. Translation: CASSLRWEGTDTQYF. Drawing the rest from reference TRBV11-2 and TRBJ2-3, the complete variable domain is EAGVAQSPRYKIIEKRQSVAFWCNPISGHATLYWYQQILGQGPKLLIQFQNNGVVDDSQLPKDRFSAERLKGVDSTLKIQPAKLEDSAVYLCASSLRWEGTDTQYFGPGTRLTVL.

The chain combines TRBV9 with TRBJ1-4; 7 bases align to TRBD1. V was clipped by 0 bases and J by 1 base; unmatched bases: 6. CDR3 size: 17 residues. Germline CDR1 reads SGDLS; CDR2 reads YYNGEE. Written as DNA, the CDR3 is TGTGCCAGCAGCGTAGGGGACAGTGGAGGAACTAATGAAAAACTGTTTTTT. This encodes CASSVGDSGGTNEKLFF.

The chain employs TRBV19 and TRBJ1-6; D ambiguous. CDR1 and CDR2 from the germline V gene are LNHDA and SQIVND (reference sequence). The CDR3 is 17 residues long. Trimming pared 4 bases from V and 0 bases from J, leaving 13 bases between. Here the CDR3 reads CASSKAGLSSYNSPLHF. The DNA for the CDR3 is TGTGCCAGTAGTAAGGCGGGCCTTAGCTCCTATAATTCACCCCTCCACTTT. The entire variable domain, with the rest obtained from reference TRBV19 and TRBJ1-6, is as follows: DGGITQSPKYLFRKEGQNVTLSCEQNLNHDAMYWYRQDPGQGLRLIYYSQIVNDFQKGDIAEGYSVSREKKESFPLTVTSAQKNPTAFYLCASSKAGLSSYNSPLHFGNGTRLTVT.

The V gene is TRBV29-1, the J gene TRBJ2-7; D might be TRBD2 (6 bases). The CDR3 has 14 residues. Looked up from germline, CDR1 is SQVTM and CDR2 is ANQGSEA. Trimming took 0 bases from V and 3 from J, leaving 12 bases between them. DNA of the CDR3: TGCAGCGTTGAAGATGGGGGAGGCGGCTACGAGCAGTACTTC. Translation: CSVEDGGGGYEQYF.

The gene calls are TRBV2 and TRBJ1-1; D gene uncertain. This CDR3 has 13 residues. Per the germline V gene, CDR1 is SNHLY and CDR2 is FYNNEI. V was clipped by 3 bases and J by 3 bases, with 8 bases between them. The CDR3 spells CASSEGPHTEAFF. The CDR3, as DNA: TGTGCCAGCAGTGAGGGCCCTCACACTGAAGCTTTCTTT.

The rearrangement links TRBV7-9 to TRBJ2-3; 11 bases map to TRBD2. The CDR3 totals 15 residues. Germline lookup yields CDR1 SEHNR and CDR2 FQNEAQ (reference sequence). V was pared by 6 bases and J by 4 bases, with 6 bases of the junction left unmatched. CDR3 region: CASSQTSGISDTQYF. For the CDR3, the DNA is TGTGCCAGCAGTCAGACTAGCGGGATCTCAGATACGCAGTATTTT.